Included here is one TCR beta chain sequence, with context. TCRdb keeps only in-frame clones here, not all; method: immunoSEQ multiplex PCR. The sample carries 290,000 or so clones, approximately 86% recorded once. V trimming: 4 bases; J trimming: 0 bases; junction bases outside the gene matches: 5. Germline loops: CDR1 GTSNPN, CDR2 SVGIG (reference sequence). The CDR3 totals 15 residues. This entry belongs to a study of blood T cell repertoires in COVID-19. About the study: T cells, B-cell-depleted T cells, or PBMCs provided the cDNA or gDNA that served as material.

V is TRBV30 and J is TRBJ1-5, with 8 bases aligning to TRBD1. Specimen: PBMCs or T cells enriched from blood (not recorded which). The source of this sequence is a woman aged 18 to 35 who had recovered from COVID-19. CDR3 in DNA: TGTGCCTGGACCCGACAGGGGAATAGCAATCAGCCCCAGCATTTT. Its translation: CAWTRQGNSNQPQHF. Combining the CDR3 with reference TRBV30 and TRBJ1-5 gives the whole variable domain SQTIHQWPATLVQPVGSPLSLECTVEGTSNPNLYWYRQAAGRGLQLLFYSVGIGQISSEVPQNLSASRPQDRQFILSSKKLLLSDSGFYLCAWTRQGNSNQPQHFGDGTRLSIL.